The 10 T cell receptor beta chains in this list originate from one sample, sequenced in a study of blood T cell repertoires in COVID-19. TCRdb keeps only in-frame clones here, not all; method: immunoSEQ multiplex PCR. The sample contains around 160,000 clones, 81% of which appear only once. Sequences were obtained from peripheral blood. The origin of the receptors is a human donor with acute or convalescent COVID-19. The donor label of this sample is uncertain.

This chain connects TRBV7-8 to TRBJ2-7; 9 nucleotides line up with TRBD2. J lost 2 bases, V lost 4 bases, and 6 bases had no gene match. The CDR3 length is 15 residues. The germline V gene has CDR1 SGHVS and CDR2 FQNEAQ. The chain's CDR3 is CASSWERGAPYEQYV. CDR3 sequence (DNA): TGTGCCAGCAGCTGGGAGCGGGGGGCCCCCTACGAGCAGTACGTC.

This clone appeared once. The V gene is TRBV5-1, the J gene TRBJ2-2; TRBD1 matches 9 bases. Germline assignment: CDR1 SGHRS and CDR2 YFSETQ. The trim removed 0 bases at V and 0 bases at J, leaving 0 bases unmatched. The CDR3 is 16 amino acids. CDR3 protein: CASSLGTGANTGELFF. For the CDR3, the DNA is TGCGCCAGCAGCTTGGGGACAGGGGCGAACACCGGGGAGCTGTTTTTT.

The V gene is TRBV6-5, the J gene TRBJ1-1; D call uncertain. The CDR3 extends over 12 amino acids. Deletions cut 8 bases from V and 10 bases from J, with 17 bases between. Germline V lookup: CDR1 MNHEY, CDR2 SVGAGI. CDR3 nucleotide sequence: TGTGCCAGCCTCTCCGACGCGGAGAGAGCTTTCTTT. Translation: CASLSDAERAFF.

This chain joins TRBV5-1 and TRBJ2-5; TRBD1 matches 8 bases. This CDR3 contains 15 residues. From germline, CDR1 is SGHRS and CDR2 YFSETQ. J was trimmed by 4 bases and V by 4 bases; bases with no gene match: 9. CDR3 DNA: TGCGCCAGCAGCGCGGGACAGGTGGGGGGAGAGACCCAGTACTTC. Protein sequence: CASSAGQVGGETQYF.

The CDR3 loop reads CASSSLVQGINSPLHF. The CDR3 DNA sequence: TGTGCCAGCAGCTCCCTGGTGCAGGGAATCAATTCACCCCTCCACTTT. The genes are TRBV9 and TRBJ1-6; the D gene is possibly TRBD1 (5 bases). The CDR3 contains 16 residues. Per the germline V gene, CDR1 is SGDLS and CDR2 is YYNGEE. The V and J ends lost 4 bases and 7 bases respectively, with 18 bases between them. The full variable domain, in which reference TRBV9 and TRBJ1-6 provide the parts outside the CDR3, is DSGVTQTPKHLITATGQRVTLRCSPRSGDLSVYWYQQSLDQGLQFLIQYYNGEERAKGNILERFSAQQFPDLHSELNLSSLELGDSALYFCASSSLVQGINSPLHFGNGTRLTVT.

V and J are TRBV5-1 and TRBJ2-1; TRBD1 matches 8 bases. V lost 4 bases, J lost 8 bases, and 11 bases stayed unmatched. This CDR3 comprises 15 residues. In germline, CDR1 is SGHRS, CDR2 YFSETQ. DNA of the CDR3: TGCGCCAGCAGCACAGGACAGGGCGCCGTCTATGAGCAGTTCTTC. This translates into CASSTGQGAVYEQFF.

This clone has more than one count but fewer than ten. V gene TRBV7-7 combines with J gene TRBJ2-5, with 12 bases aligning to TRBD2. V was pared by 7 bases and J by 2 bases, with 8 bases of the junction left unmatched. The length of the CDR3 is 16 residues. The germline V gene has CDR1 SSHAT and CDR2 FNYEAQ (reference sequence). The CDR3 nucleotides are TGTGCCAGCAAAGAAGGACTAGCGGGGCCTCAAGAGACCCAGTACTTC. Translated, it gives CASKEGLAGPQETQYF.

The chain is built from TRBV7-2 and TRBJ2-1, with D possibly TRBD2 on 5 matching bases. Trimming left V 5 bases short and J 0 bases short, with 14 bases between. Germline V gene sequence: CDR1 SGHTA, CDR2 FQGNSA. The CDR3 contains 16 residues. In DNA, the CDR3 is TGTGCCAGCAGCCCCCGGACTGGGAGCTCCTACAATGAGCAGTTCTTC. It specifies CASSPRTGSSYNEQFF.

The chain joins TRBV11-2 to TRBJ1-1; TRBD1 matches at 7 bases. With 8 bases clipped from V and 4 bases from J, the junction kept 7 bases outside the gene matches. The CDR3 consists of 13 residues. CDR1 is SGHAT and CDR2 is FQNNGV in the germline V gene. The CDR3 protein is CASLPGGGTEAFF. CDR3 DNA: TGTGCCAGCCTCCCAGGGGGAGGCACTGAAGCTTTCTTT.

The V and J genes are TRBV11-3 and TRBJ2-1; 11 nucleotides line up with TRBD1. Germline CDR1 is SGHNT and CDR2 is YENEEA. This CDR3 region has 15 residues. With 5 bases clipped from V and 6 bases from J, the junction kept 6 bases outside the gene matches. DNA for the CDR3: TGTGCCAGCAGCCCTAGGACAGGGGGCCGCAATGAGCAGTTCTTC. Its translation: CASSPRTGGRNEQFF.